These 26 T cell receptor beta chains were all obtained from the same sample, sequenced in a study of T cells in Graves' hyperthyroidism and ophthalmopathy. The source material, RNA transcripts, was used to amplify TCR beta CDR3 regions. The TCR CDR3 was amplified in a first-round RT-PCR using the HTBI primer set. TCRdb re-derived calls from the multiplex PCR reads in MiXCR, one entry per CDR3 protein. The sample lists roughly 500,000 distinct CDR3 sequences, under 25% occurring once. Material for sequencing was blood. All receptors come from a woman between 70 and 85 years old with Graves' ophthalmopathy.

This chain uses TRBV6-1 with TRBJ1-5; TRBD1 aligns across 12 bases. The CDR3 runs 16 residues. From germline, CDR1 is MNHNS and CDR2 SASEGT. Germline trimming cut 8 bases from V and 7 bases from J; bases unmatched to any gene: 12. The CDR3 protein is CASQTVGGTGGQPQHF. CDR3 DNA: TGTGCCAGCCAGACCGTAGGCGGGACAGGGGGCCAGCCCCAGCATTTT.

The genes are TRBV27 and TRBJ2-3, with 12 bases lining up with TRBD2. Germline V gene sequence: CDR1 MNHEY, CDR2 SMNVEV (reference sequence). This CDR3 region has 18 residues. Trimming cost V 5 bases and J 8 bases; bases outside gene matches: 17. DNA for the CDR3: TGTGCCAGCAGTCCCCTGGGGCCGACTAGCGGGAGAGGAGGTACGCAGTATTTT. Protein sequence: CASSPLGPTSGRGGTQYF.

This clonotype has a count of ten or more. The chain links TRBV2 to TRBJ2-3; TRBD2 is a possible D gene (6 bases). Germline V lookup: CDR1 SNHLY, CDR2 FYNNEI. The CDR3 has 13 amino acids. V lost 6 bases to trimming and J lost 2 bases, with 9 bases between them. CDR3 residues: CASRGTFTDTQYF. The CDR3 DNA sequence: TGTGCCAGCAGGGGGACTTTCACAGATACGCAGTATTTT.

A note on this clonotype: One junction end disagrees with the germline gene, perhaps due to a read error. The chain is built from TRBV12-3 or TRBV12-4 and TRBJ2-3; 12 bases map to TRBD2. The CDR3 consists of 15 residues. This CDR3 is CASSQTSGSTDTRYF. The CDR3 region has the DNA TGTGCCAGCAGTCAGACTAGCGGGAGCACAGATACGCGGTATTTT.

DNA of the CDR3: TGTGCCAGCAGCCCAAACCCCCGAGCGGGAGGGGCAGATACGCAGTATTTT. This sequence encodes CASSPNPRAGGADTQYF. V gene TRBV9 combines with J gene TRBJ2-3; 10 bases line up with TRBD2. The J segment lost 4 bases and the V segment lost 4 bases, leaving 12 bases of the junction unmatched. The CDR3 consists of 17 residues. From germline, CDR1 is SGDLS and CDR2 YYNGEE.

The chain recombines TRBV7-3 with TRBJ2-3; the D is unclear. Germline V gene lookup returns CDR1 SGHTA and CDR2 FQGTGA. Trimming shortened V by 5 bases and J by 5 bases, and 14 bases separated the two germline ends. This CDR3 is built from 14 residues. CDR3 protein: CASSRGPSGDTQYF. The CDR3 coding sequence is TGTGCCAGCAGCCGAGGTCCTTCGGGAGATACGCAGTATTTT.

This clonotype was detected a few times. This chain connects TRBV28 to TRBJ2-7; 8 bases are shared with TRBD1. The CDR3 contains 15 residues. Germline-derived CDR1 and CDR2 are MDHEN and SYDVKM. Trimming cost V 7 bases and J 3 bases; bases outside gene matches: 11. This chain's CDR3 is CASNSRGTGNYEQYF. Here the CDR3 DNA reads TGTGCCAGCAACTCAAGGGGGACAGGCAACTACGAGCAGTACTTC.

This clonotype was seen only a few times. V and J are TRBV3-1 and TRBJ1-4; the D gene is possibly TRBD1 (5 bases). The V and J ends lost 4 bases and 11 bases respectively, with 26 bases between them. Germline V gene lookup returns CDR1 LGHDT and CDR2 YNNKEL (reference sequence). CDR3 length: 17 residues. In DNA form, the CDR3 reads TGTGCCAGCAGCCCGTTTGACAGCCTCTCTGAACAATGGAAACTGTTTTTT. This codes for CASSPFDSLSEQWKLFF.

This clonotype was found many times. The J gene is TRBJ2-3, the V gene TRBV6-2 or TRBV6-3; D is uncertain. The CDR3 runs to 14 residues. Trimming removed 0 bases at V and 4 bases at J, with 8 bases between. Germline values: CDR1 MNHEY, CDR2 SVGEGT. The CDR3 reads CASSYSHAPDTQYF. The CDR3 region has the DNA TGTGCCAGCAGTTACTCCCACGCCCCAGATACGCAGTATTTT.

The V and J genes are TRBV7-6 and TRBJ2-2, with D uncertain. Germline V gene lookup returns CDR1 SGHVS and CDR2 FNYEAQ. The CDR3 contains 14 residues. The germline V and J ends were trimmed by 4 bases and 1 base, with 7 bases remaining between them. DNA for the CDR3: TGTGCCAGCAGCTCGGTGGGGAACACCGGGGAGCTGTTTTTT. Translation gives CASSSVGNTGELFF.

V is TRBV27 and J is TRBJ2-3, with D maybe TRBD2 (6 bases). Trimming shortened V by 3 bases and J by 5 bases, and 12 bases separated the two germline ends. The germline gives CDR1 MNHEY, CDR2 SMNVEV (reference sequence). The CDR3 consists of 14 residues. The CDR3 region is CASSFLAYEDTQYF. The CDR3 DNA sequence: TGTGCCAGCAGTTTTCTAGCGTACGAAGATACGCAGTATTTT.

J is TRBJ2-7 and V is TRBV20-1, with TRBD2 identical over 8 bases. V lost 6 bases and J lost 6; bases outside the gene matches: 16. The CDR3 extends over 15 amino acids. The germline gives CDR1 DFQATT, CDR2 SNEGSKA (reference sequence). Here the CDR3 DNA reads TGCAGTGCGGCGGGGCGGGGGGCCGGGCCCTCCGAGCAGTACTTC. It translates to CSAAGRGAGPSEQYF.

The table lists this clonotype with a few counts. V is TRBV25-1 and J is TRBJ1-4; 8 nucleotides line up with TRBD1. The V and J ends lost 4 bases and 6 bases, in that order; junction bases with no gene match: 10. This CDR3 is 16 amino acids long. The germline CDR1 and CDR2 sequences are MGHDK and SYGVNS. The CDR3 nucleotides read TGTGCCAGCAGTGCCCCCGGACAGGGTCTTTATGAAAAACTGTTTTTT. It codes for CASSAPGQGLYEKLFF.

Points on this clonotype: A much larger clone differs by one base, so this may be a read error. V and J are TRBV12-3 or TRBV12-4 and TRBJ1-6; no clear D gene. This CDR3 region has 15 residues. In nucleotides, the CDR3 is TGTGCCAGCAGTTTAGCGAATTTGAGGGATTCACCCCCCCACTTT. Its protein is CASSLANLRDSPPHF.

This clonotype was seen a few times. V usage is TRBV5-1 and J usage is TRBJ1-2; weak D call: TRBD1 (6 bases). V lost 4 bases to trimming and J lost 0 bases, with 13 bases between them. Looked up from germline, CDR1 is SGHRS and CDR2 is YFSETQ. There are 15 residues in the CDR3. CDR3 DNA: TGCGCCAGCAGCACAGACAGGCCTACTAACTATGGCTACACCTTC. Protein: CASSTDRPTNYGYTF. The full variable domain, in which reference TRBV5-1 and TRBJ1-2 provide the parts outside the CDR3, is KAGVTQTPRYLIKTRGQQVTLSCSPISGHRSVSWYQQTPGQGLQFLFEYFSETQRNKGNFPGRFSGRQFSNSRSEMNVSTLELGDSALYLCASSTDRPTNYGYTFGSGTRLTVV.

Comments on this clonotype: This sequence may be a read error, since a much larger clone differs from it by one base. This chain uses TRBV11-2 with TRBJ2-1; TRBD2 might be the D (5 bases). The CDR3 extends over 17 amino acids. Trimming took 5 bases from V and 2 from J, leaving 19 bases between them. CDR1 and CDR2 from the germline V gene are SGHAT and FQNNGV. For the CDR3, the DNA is TGTGCCAGCAGCCCAAGGACTGGCGGTGGGCCCTACAATGAGCAGTTCTTC. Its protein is CASSPRTGGGPYNEQFF.

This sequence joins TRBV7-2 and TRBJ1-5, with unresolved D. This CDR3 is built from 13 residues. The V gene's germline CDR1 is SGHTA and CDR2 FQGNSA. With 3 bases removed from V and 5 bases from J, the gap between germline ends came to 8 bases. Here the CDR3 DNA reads TGTGCCAGCAGCTTGGGTCTTCATCAGCCCCAGCATTTT. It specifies CASSLGLHQPQHF.

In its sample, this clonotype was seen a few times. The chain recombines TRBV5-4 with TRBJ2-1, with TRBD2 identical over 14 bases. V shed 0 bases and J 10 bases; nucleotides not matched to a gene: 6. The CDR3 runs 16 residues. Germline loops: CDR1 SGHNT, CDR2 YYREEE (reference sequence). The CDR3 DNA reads TGTGCCAGCAGCTTGGCCGGGACTAGCGGGAGCGAGGAGCAGTTCTTC. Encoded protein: CASSLAGTSGSEEQFF.

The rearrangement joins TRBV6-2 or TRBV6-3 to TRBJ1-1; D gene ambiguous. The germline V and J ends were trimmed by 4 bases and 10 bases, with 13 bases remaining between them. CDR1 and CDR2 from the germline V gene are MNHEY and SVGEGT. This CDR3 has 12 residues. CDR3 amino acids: CASSSSITRAFF. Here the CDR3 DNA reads TGTGCCAGCAGTTCGTCTATCACTAGAGCTTTCTTT.

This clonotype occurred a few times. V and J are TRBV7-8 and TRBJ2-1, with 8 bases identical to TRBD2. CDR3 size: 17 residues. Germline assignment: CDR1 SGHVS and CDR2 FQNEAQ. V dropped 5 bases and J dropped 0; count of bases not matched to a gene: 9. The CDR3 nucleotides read TGTGCCAGCAGCCCGGACCGGGGGGGAAGCTCCTACAATGAGCAGTTCTTC. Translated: CASSPDRGGSSYNEQFF.

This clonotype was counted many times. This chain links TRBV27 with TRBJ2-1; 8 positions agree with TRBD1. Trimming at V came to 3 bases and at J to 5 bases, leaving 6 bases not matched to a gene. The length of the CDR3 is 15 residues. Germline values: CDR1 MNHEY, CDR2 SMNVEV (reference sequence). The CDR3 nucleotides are TGTGCCAGCAGTTTGGGGACAGGCGGTAACAATGAGCAGTTCTTC. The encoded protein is CASSLGTGGNNEQFF.

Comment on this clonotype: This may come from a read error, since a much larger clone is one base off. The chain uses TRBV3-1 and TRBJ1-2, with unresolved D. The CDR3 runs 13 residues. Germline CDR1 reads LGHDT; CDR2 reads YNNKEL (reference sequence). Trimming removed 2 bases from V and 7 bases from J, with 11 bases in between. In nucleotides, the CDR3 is TGTGCCAGCAGCCAAACTACAATGGCTGGCTACACCTTC. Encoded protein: CASSQTTMAGYTF.

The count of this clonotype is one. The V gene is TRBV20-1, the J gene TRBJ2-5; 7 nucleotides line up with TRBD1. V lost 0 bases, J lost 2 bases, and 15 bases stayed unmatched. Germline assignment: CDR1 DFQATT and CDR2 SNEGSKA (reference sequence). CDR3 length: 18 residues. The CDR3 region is CSARDFSQGLFDQETQYF. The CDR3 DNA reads TGCAGTGCTAGAGATTTTTCACAGGGGTTATTCGATCAAGAGACCCAGTACTTC.

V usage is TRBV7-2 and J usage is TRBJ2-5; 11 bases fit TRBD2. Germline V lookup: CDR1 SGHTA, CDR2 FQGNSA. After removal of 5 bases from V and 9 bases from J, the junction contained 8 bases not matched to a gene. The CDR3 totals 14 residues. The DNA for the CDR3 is TGTGCCAGCAGCCAGACTAGCGGGGAAGGGGCCCAGTACTTC. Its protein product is CASSQTSGEGAQYF.

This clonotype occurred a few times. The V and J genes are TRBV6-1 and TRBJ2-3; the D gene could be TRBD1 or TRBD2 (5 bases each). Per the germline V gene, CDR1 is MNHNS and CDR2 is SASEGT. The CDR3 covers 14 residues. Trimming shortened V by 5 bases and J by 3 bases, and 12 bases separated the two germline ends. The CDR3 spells CASSWDHATDTQYF. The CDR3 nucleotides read TGTGCCAGCAGTTGGGACCACGCAACAGATACGCAGTATTTT.

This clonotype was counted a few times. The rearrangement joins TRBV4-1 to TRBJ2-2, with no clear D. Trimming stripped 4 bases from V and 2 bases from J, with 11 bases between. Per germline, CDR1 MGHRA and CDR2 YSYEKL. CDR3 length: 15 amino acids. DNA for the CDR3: TGCGCCAGCAGCCGAACGGGCATAAACACCGGGGAGCTGTTTTTT. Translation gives CASSRTGINTGELFF.